The rows below give T cell receptor beta chains drawn from one sample of a study of vaccination effects on CD4 cells after COVID-19. Their target antigens are unknown. Clones were sequenced by immunoSEQ multiplex PCR, and TCRdb holds only the in-frame ones, with some missing. The sample lists some 60,000 clones; roughly 76% were seen once. The input for sequencing was CD4+ T cells from PBMCs cultured with HCoV-NL63 spike peptides, taken before COVID-19 vaccination. The origin of the receptors is a human donor who received a COVID-19 vaccine. CDR3s include the opening cysteine and the closing phenylalanine or tryptophan. D genes are given only for firm matches. A clone size is listed for some rows: how often the clone was seen (once, few, many), or a class if it is expanded.

D gene	clone size	V gene	J gene	CDR3 DNA	CDR3 protein
.	.	TRBV5-5	TRBJ1-5	TGTGCCAGCAGCTTGAGACTCATCTCAGGTGAGAATCAGCCCCAGCATTTT	CASSLRLISGENQPQHF
.	.	TRBV2	TRBJ1-5	TGTGCCAGCAGTGGTCGGGAACCCAATCAGCCCCAGCATTTT	CASSGREPNQPQHF
.	.	TRBV6-5	TRBJ2-3	TGTGCCAGCAGCGATACAGGGTCATCGCAGTATTTT	CASSDTGSSQYF
TRBD2	.	TRBV7-2	TRBJ2-5	TGTGCCAGCGGAGGGCGCGGGAGGGAGACCCAGTACTTC	CASGGRGRETQYF
TRBD1	.	TRBV5-1	TRBJ2-2	TGCGCCAGCACCCCGGGACAGTCTTTGAACACCGGGGAGCTGTTTTTT	CASTPGQSLNTGELFF
TRBD1	.	TRBV29-1	TRBJ1-4	TGCAGCGTTGAGAGTTGGGACAGGGACGGAAAACTGTTTTTT	CSVESWDRDGKLFF
.	once	TRBV7-3	TRBJ2-3	TGTGCCAGCAGCCCGGGACACAACACAGATACGCAGTATTTT	CASSPGHNTDTQYF
TRBD2	.	TRBV7-2	TRBJ2-5	TGTGCCAGCACGGGGGGGGTAGCCCCAGGGACCCAGTACTTC	CASTGGVAPGTQYF
TRBD1	few	TRBV10-3	TRBJ1-4	TGTGCCATCAGTGAAGACAGGGGTGAAAAACTGTTTTTT	CAISEDRGEKLFF
.	few	TRBV24-1	TRBJ2-2	TGTGCCACCAGTGCTATTAGCACGAACACCGGGGAGCTGTTTTTT	CATSAISTNTGELFF
.	once	TRBV6-6	TRBJ2-3	TGTGCCAGCAGTTACTCTAGCACAGATACGCAGTATTTT	CASSYSSTDTQYF
.	.	TRBV6-5	TRBJ1-5	TGTGCCATCAAGACAGTTTATAGCAATCAGCCCCAGCATTTT	CAIKTVYSNQPQHF
.	.	TRBV19	TRBJ2-2	TGTGCCAGTAGTCCGTCGGCAGGGAGGGAGCTGTTTTTT	CASSPSAGRELFF
.	.	TRBV5-1	TRBJ1-2	TGCGCCAGCAGCTGGGACGTCTCGGATAGGGGCTACACCTTC	CASSWDVSDRGYTF
.	.	TRBV4-3	TRBJ2-1	TGCGCCAGCAGCCAAGATTACCGTGGCCCGGAGCAGTTCTTC	CASSQDYRGPEQFF
.	.	TRBV19	TRBJ2-1	TGTGCCAGTCTACCCAGGTCATACTCCTACAATGAGCAGTTCTTC	CASLPRSYSYNEQFF
.	.	TRBV6-1	TRBJ1-5	TGTGCCAGCAGGAACAGGAATCAGCCCCAGCATTTT	CASRNRNQPQHF
.	once	TRBV30	TRBJ1-1	TGTGCCTGCCAAGATGGGCCCTTCACTGAAGCTTTCTTT	CACQDGPFTEAFF
TRBD1	.	TRBV4-1	TRBJ2-5	TGCGCCAGCAGCCAAGAGGGAACAGGGGGTCCAATCCAGTACTTC	CASSQEGTGGPIQYF
TRBD2	.	TRBV19	TRBJ2-3	TGTGCCAGTAGTATCGCTAGCGGGGGGGCGAGGGATACGCAGTATTTT	CASSIASGGARDTQYF
.	.	TRBV2	TRBJ1-4	TGTGCCAGCATTGGGCCTACGACAACTAATGAAAAACTGTTTTTT	CASIGPTTTNEKLFF
.	.	TRBV9	TRBJ1-6	TGTGCCAGCAGCGTATCTCAACAGGATTCACCCCTCCACTTT	CASSVSQQDSPLHF
TRBD1	.	TRBV24-1	TRBJ2-3	TGTGCCACCAGTGACCCAGGACAGGGGGACGATACGCAGTATTTT	CATSDPGQGDDTQYF
.	.	TRBV5-1	TRBJ1-1	TGCGCCAGCAGCTTGGAGGTCCGACTCTCCACTGAAGCTTTCTTT	CASSLEVRLSTEAFF
.	few	TRBV3-1/TRBV3-2	TRBJ2-2	TGTGCCAGCAGCCTCACCGGGGAGCTGTTTTTT	CASSLTGELFF
.	.	TRBV7-2	TRBJ1-2	TGTGCCAGCAGCTTAGGGGGTCAGGGAATGGGTGGCTACACCTTC	CASSLGGQGMGGYTF
.	few	TRBV7-2	TRBJ1-2	TGTGCCAGCAGCCCCTACGCGCGGGGAGACATACATGGCTACACCTTC	CASSPYARGDIHGYTF
.	.	TRBV19	TRBJ2-2	TGTGCCAGTAAACAGGGAGCGAACACCGGGGAGCTGTTTTTT	CASKQGANTGELFF
.	once	TRBV2	TRBJ2-1	TGTGCCAGCAGTGAAACTATCAACTACAATGAGCAGTTCTTC	CASSETINYNEQFF
TRBD1	.	TRBV7-8	TRBJ1-1	TGTGCCAGCAGCTTTGACAGGGCCGGAGCTTTCTTT	CASSFDRAGAFF
.	.	TRBV7-2	TRBJ2-1	TGTGCCAGCAGCTTACCGGGGAGCAATGAGCAGTTCTTC	CASSLPGSNEQFF
TRBD2	.	TRBV3-1/TRBV3-2	TRBJ2-5	TGTGCCAGCAGCCAAGATCGGCTAGCGGGGGGACGAGAGACCCAGTACTTC	CASSQDRLAGGRETQYF
.	.	TRBV30	TRBJ1-1	TGTGCCTGGAGTAGACAGGCGACCACTGAAGCTTTCTTT	CAWSRQATTEAFF
.	.	TRBV5-1	TRBJ2-2	TGCGCCAGCAGCTTGATTGAACTCACCGGGGAGCTGTTTTTT	CASSLIELTGELFF
.	.	TRBV19	TRBJ2-2	TGTGCCAGTAGTGGGCAGGTGAACACCGGGGAGCTGTTTTTT	CASSGQVNTGELFF
.	.	TRBV27	TRBJ2-3	TGTGCCAGCAGTTTTGGGGGAAAGGGAACAGATACGCAGTATTTT	CASSFGGKGTDTQYF
TRBD1	.	TRBV9	TRBJ1-4	TGTGCCAGCAGCGCTAGTGGGACAGGGGTTGAAAAACTGTTTTTT	CASSASGTGVEKLFF
TRBD1	.	TRBV12-3/TRBV12-4	TRBJ1-2	TGTGCCAGCACCCTACAGGGGGCAGGTGGCTACACCTTC	CASTLQGAGGYTF
.	once	TRBV18	TRBJ1-5	TGTGCCAGCTCACCAGGGGCCGGCAATCAGCCCCAGCATTTT	CASSPGAGNQPQHF
.	few	TRBV18	TRBJ1-1	TGTGCCAGCCTACAGGTGAACACTGAAGCTTTCTTT	CASLQVNTEAFF
.	.	TRBV18	TRBJ1-1	TGTGCCAGCTCTTTCGGACAGTTACCGAACACTGAAGCTTTCTTT	CASSFGQLPNTEAFF
.	.	TRBV2	TRBJ1-4	TGTGCCAGCAGTGTGTCGCCAGCTAATGAAAAACTGTTTTTT	CASSVSPANEKLFF
.	.	TRBV7-2	TRBJ1-1	TGTGCCAGCAGCTTTCGGCAGGGGCCTCAGAACACTGAAGCTTTCTTT	CASSFRQGPQNTEAFF
.	once	TRBV19	TRBJ2-1	TGTGCCAGTAGAGAGGGTCACAGCTCCTACAATGAGCAGTTCTTC	CASREGHSSYNEQFF
TRBD1	.	TRBV19	TRBJ2-5	TGTGCCAGTTCGTTTCCGGGACAGGTGGGAGAGACCCAGTACTTC	CASSFPGQVGETQYF